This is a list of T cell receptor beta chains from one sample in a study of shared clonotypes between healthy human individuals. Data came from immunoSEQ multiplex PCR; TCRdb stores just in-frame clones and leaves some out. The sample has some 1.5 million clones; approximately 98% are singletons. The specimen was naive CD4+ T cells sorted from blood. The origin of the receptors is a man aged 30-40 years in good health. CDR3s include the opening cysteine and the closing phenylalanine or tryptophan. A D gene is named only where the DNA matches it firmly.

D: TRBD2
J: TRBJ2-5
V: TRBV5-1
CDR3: CASSLGASGPQGETQYF
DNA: TGCGCCAGCAGCTTGGGGGCTAGCGGGCCGCAGGGAGAGACCCAGTACTTC

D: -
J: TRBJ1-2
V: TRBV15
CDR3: CATISNWDGGYTF
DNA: TGTGCCACCATCTCAAACTGGGATGGTGGCTACACCTTC

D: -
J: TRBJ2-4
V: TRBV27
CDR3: CASSLGAGGFLAKNIQYF
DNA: TGTGCCAGCAGTTTAGGGGCAGGGGGGTTCCTAGCCAAAAACATTCAGTACTTC

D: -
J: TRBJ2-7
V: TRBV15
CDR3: CATSRDPTGDYEQYF
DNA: TGTGCCACCAGCAGAGACCCGACAGGAGACTACGAGCAGTACTTC

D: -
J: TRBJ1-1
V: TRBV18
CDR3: CASSGRGGTNTEAFF
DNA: TGTGCCAGCTCCGGACGGGGAGGGACGAACACTGAAGCTTTCTTT

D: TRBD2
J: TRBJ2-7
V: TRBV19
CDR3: CASSTGEGSYEQYF
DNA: TGTGCCAGTAGTACGGGGGAGGGTTCCTACGAGCAGTACTTC

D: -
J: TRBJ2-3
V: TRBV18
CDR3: CASSPEAGFTDTQYF
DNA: TGTGCCAGCTCACCCGAGGCGGGATTCACAGATACGCAGTATTTT

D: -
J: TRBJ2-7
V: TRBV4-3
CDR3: CASSQVSQGGYEQYF
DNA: TGCGCCAGCAGCCAAGTCTCACAGGGCGGCTACGAGCAGTACTTC

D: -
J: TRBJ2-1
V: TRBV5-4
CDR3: CASSVPSAPGPPFF
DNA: TGTGCCAGCAGCGTGCCGAGCGCCCCAGGCCCGCCGTTCTTC

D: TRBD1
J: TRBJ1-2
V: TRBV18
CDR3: CASSAVFRDRDHGYTF
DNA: TGTGCCAGCTCAGCCGTTTTCCGGGACAGGGATCATGGCTACACCTTC

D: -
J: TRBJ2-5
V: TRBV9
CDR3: CASSVTGTTQETQYF
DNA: TGTGCCAGCAGCGTAACAGGGACCACCCAAGAGACCCAGTACTTC

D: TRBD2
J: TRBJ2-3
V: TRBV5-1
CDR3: CASSQTSGSLPGTDTQYF
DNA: TGCGCCAGCAGCCAGACTAGCGGGAGTCTCCCGGGCACAGATACGCAGTATTTT

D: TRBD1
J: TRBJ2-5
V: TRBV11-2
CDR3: CASSLSRDRQETQYF
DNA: TGTGCCAGCAGCTTATCCCGGGACAGGCAAGAGACCCAGTACTTC

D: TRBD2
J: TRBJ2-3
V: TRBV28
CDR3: CASSLAGRGRLTDTQYF
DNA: TGTGCCAGCAGTTTAGCAGGTCGCGGGAGGTTGACAGATACGCAGTATTTT

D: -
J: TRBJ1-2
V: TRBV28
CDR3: CASTPGSFYGYTF
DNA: TGTGCCAGCACGCCAGGCTCATTCTATGGCTACACCTTC

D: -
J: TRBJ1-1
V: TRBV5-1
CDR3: CASSLAGHTEAFF
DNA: TGCGCCAGCAGCTTGGCAGGGCACACTGAAGCTTTCTTT

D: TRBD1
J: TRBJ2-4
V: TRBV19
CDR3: CASATGQENIQYF
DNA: TGTGCCAGTGCGACCGGACAGGAAAACATTCAGTACTTC

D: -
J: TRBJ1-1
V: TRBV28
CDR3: CASSLGMPEAFF
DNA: TGTGCCAGCAGTTTAGGAATGCCTGAAGCTTTCTTT

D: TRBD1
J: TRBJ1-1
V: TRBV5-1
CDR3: CASSSLGQGNTEAFF
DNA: TGCGCCAGCAGCTCTCTCGGACAGGGGAACACTGAAGCTTTCTTT

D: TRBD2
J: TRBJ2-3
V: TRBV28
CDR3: CASSLWTSGSTDTQYF
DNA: TGTGCCAGCAGTTTATGGACTAGCGGGAGCACAGATACGCAGTATTTT

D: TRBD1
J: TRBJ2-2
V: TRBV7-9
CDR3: CASSWGQYTGELFF
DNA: TGTGCCAGCAGCTGGGGACAGTACACCGGGGAGCTGTTTTTT

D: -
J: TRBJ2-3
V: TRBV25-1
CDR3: CASSEYSTDTQYF
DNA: TGTGCCAGCAGTGAATATTCCACAGATACGCAGTATTTT